These T cell receptor beta chains were read from a single sample in a study of neurological immune-mediated disorders. MiXCR, applied by TCRdb to the 5' RACE reads, yields one record per CDR3 protein. Of tens of thousands of distinct CDR3 sequences in the sample, 3% to 5% were seen once. Material for sequencing was PBMCs. These receptors all stem from a man aged 25-45 years with multiple sclerosis. Each CDR3 is given with its conserved first and last residue. A D gene is named only where the DNA matches it firmly. Not all rows give a size; the values are once, few, many and, for expanded clones, a class.

>many|.|TRBV3-1|TRBJ1-1
TGTGCCAGCGGATTGGGCACTGAAGCTTTCTTT
CASGLGTEAFF
>many|TRBD1|TRBV5-1|TRBJ1-1
TGCGCCAGCAGTACGGACAGGGGGGCTCTCACTGAAGCTTTCTTT
CASSTDRGALTEAFF
>many|.|TRBV29-1|TRBJ2-5
TGCAGCGTTGATTGGAAAGAGACCCAGTACTTC
CSVDWKETQYF
>many|TRBD2|TRBV12-3/TRBV12-4|TRBJ2-3
TGTGCCAGCAGCCTGACTAGCGGGATAGATACGCAGTATTTT
CASSLTSGIDTQYF
>.|TRBD1|TRBV7-6|TRBJ1-4
TGTGCCAGCAGCTTTCGGACAGGTCACAATGAAAAACTGTTTTTT
CASSFRTGHNEKLFF
>many|TRBD2|TRBV5-1|TRBJ2-1
TGCGCCAGCAGCTTACCAACTAAGCTAGCGGGGGGGCTCAATGAGCAGTTCTTC
CASSLPTKLAGGLNEQFF
>many|.|TRBV3-1|TRBJ2-1
TGTGCCAGCAGCCACTGGCAGAGCAATGAGCAGTTCTTC
CASSHWQSNEQFF
>many|TRBD1|TRBV10-3|TRBJ2-4
TGTGCCATCAGTGAAATTGGGTCGGGACAGGGTCTTCAGTACTTC
CAISEIGSGQGLQYF
>many|.|TRBV6-4|TRBJ2-1
TGTGCCAGCAGATTCCGGGACCCCTTACGATGGCAGTTCTTC
CASRFRDPLRWQFF
>many|TRBD2|TRBV5-1|TRBJ2-2
TGCGCCAGCACCCGCCGGGGGGGATCGGACACCGGGGAGCTGTTTTTT
CASTRRGGSDTGELFF
>many|.|TRBV7-8|TRBJ1-1
TGTGCCAGCAGCTTAGCGTCGGGTCCTGAAGCTTTCTTT
CASSLASGPEAFF
>many|TRBD1|TRBV20-1|TRBJ1-1
TGCAGTGTTAGACAGGGGGCTTTTACTGAAGCTTTCTTT
CSVRQGAFTEAFF
>many|.|TRBV7-8|TRBJ1-3
TGTGCCAGCAGCTTAGTGGTCCGAGGAGACACCATATATTTT
CASSLVVRGDTIYF
>many|TRBD2|TRBV27|TRBJ2-1
TGTGCCAGCAGAATCCGGGGGGGTAGTTCCTACAATGAGCAGTTCTTC
CASRIRGGSSYNEQFF
>many|TRBD2|TRBV20-1|TRBJ2-7
TGCAGTGCTAGAGATCTCCGGGAGGGGGCCTACGAGCAGTACTTC
CSARDLREGAYEQYF
>many|.|TRBV2|TRBJ2-7
TGTGCCAGCAGAACGACTGAGACCTACGAGCAGTACTTC
CASRTTETYEQYF
>many|.|TRBV20-1|TRBJ2-7
TGCAGTGCTAGAGTCGGAGGGGAGACAGACACAATAGTCTTTACCTACGAGCAGTACTTC
CSARVGGETDTIVFTYEQYF
>many|TRBD2|TRBV20-1|TRBJ2-7
TGCAGTGCTAGCGCCCGACTAGCGGGGAACTCATACGAGCAGTACTTC
CSASARLAGNSYEQYF
>many|.|TRBV15|TRBJ2-2
TGTGCCACCAGCGTCACTAGGGCCGGGGAGCTGTTTTTT
CATSVTRAGELFF
>few|TRBD1|TRBV5-1|TRBJ1-6
TGCGCCAGCAGCTTAAATGACAGGGGGTATTCACCCCTCCACTTT
CASSLNDRGYSPLHF
>many|TRBD1|TRBV2|TRBJ1-2
TGTGCCAGCAGCAGCAGGGGGTCGAGCTATGGCTACACCTTC
CASSSRGSSYGYTF
>many|.|TRBV12-3/TRBV12-4|TRBJ1-2
TGTGCCAGCACCTTAACAGGAAACTATGGCTACACCTTC
CASTLTGNYGYTF
>many|.|TRBV10-2|TRBJ2-2
TGCGCCAGCAGTGAGTCGGACACCCTGAACACCGGGGAGCTGTTTTTT
CASSESDTLNTGELFF
>once|TRBD2|TRBV6-2/TRBV6-3|TRBJ2-3
TGTGCCAGCAGACCTAGCGGGGGTGACGGAACAGATACGCAGTATTTT
CASRPSGGDGTDTQYF
>many|TRBD2|TRBV12-3/TRBV12-4|TRBJ2-1
TGTGCCAGCAGTTCCCATTTAGCGGGGGGTTACAATGAGCAGTTCTTC
CASSSHLAGGYNEQFF
>many|.|TRBV4-1|TRBJ2-2
TGCGCCAGCAGCCTAATGCTACAGGGAGGCGGTAACACCGGGGAGCTGTTTTTT
CASSLMLQGGGNTGELFF
>many|TRBD1|TRBV6-5|TRBJ1-6
TGTGCCAGCAGACGACCGTCCGGGACAGGGGACTCACCCCTCAACTTT
CASRRPSGTGDSPLNF
>many|.|TRBV7-9|TRBJ1-4
TGTGCCGGAGGAAGTCGTGCAACTAATGAAAAACTGTTTTTT
CAGGSRATNEKLFF
>many|.|TRBV6-5|TRBJ1-1
TGTGCCAGCAGTTCCCAGTACATGAACACTGAAGCTTTCTTT
CASSSQYMNTEAFF
>.|TRBD1|TRBV20-1|TRBJ1-4
TGCAGTGCGTCGGACAGGTGCCAGGAAAAACTGTTTTTT
CSASDRCQEKLFF
>many|TRBD2|TRBV6-7|TRBJ2-3
TGTGCCAGCAGGGGAAAGGGGACTAGCGGAGACTTTAGCACAGATACGCAGTATTTT
CASRGKGTSGDFSTDTQYF
>many|.|TRBV5-1|TRBJ1-4
TGCGCCAGCAGCTTGGCTCCGGAAGAAAAACTGTTTTTT
CASSLAPEEKLFF
>few|TRBD1|TRBV6-2/TRBV6-3|TRBJ2-7
TGTGCCAGCAGTTATTCCGGGACAGATTACGAGCAGTACTTC
CASSYSGTDYEQYF
>many|TRBD1|TRBV5-5|TRBJ1-5
TGTGCCAGCAGCTTGGGACAGGGGCTGAATCAGCCCCAGCATTTT
CASSLGQGLNQPQHF
>many|TRBD2|TRBV20-1|TRBJ2-5
TGCAGTGCTAGCCCCTGGGCGGGGGGCCAGAGAGAGACCCAGTACTTC
CSASPWAGGQRETQYF
>many|.|TRBV5-1|TRBJ2-1
TGCGCCAGCAGCATTGGAGGGGTCAATGAGCAGTTCTTC
CASSIGGVNEQFF
>many|TRBD1|TRBV10-3|TRBJ2-7
TGTGCCATCAGGGATGACAGGGGATCCTACGAGCAGTACTTC
CAIRDDRGSYEQYF
>many|TRBD1|TRBV12-3/TRBV12-4|TRBJ1-1
TGTGCCAGCAGTTTTGGGGGACAGATGAACACTGAAGCTTTCTTT
CASSFGGQMNTEAFF
>many|.|TRBV25-1|TRBJ2-1
TGTGCCAGCAGTGAATCCTCGAAAGAGCAGTTCTTC
CASSESSKEQFF
>many|.|TRBV6-5|TRBJ1-5
TGTGCCAGCAGTTACTCGAGAGCAAGCAATCAGCCCCAGCATTTT
CASSYSRASNQPQHF
>.|TRBD1|TRBV20-1|TRBJ1-6
TGCAGTGCTAGGGGACAGGGTATCCTTTATAATTCACCCCTCCACTTT
CSARGQGILYNSPLHF
>many|.|TRBV20-1|TRBJ2-5
TGCAGTGCTAGACCGGTAGAGACCCAGTACTTC
CSARPVETQYF
>many|.|TRBV7-6|TRBJ2-3
TGTGCCAGCAGTTATACTAGGGCTAGCACAGATACGCAGTATTTT
CASSYTRASTDTQYF
>many|TRBD1|TRBV5-5|TRBJ2-7
TGTGCCAGCAGCTTGAAAGGGGGCAACTACGAGCAGTACTTC
CASSLKGGNYEQYF
>many|.|TRBV7-9|TRBJ2-7
TGTGCCAGCAGCTTAGACAGTCCCTGGGAGCAGTACTTC
CASSLDSPWEQYF
>many|.|TRBV18|TRBJ2-4
TGTGCCAGCTCACCAGAAAGGCAGGGAAACATTCAGTACTTC
CASSPERQGNIQYF
>few|.|TRBV3-1|TRBJ1-6
TGTGCCAGCAGCCATTTGGCTGTCTATAATTCACCCCTCAACTTT
CASSHLAVYNSPLNF
>many|.|TRBV5-1|TRBJ1-1
TGCGCCAGCAGCTTAGAACAGTCAAGCACTGAAGCTTTCTTT
CASSLEQSSTEAFF
>many|TRBD1|TRBV20-1|TRBJ1-2
TGCAGTGCCAAGGGGGCAAACTATGGCTACACCTTC
CSAKGANYGYTF
>many|TRBD2|TRBV20-1|TRBJ2-1
TGCAGTGCTTACTCTAGCGGGGCGAGCTCCTACAATGAGCAGTTCTTC
CSAYSSGASSYNEQFF
>many|TRBD2|TRBV20-1|TRBJ2-2
TGCAGTGCTCGTACCTCCAGCGGGGGTATGAACACCGGGGAGCTGTTTTTT
CSARTSSGGMNTGELFF
>many|.|TRBV3-1|TRBJ2-7
TGTGCCAGCAGCCTCAGGGCGGCGGACTACGAGCAGTACTTC
CASSLRAADYEQYF